Sequencing of this T cell receptor beta chain was carried out in a study of T cells in Graves' hyperthyroidism and ophthalmopathy. TCR beta CDR3 regions were amplified from RNA transcripts. Researchers ran a first-round RT-PCR on the TCR CDR3 using the HTBI primer set. TCRdb itself ran the multiplex PCR reads through MiXCR, one entry per CDR3 protein. This table holds about 360,000 distinct CDR3 sequences, less than 20% found once. With 1 base removed from V and 7 bases from J, the gap between germline ends came to 15 bases. The germline CDR1 and CDR2 sequences are SGHDT and YYEEEE. The CDR3 loop spans 16 amino acids.

The TCR originated in a woman younger than 35 with Graves' hyperthyroidism that later progressed to Graves' ophthalmopathy. This rearrangement joins TRBV5-6 to TRBJ1-6; possible D gene TRBD1, 6 bases. Material for sequencing was blood. The CDR3 loop reads CASSLQGYRSNSPLHF. CDR3 DNA: TGTGCCAGCAGCTTGCAGGGGTACCGATCGAATTCACCCCTCCACTTT.